The following is a T cell receptor (beta chain) sequence with its context. The study ran its PCR with 60 Vbeta and 13 Jbeta primers. The method was immunoSEQ multiplex PCR; TCRdb's version includes in-frame clones alone and lacks a portion of them. The sample holds about 140,000 clones, about 80% seen once. V was pared by 0 bases and J by 5 bases, with 9 bases between. CDR1 LNHNV and CDR2 YYDKDF come from the germline V gene (reference sequence). The CDR3 is 14 residues long. This record comes from a study of cytomegalovirus exposure and HLA in healthy donors. The TCR comes from a woman aged 40 to 50 in good health and CMV-seropositive. The sequencing sample was made of PBMCs. This chain connects TRBV15 to TRBJ2-3, with unresolved D. The CDR3 protein is CATSRDKALDTQYF. In DNA form, the CDR3 reads TGTGCCACCAGCAGAGATAAAGCGTTAGATACGCAGTATTTT.